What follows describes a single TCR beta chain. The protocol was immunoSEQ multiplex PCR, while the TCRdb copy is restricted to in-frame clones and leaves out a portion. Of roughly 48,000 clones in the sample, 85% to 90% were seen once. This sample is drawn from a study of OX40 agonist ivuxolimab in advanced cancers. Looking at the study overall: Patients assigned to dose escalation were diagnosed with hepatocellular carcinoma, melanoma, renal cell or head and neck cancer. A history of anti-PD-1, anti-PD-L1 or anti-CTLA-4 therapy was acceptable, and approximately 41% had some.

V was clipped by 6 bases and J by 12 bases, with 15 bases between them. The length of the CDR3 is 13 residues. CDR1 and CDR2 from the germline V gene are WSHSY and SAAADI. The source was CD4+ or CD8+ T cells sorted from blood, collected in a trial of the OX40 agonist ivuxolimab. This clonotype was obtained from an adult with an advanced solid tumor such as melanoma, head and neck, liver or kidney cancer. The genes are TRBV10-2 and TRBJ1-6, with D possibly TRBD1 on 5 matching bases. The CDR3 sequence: CASSTGTDRPLHF. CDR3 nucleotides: TGCGCCAGCAGCACCGGGACCGATAGACCCCTCCACTTT.